A selection of T cell receptor beta chains follows, all from one sample in a study of blood T cell repertoires in COVID-19. Clones were read by immunoSEQ multiplex PCR, and TCRdb kept only the in-frame ones, dropping some. The data contain over 150,000 clones, about 86% of them seen just once; the ten biggest clones take up 5.5% to 7%. Sequencing used peripheral blood. The receptors were sampled from a man in his forties or fifties with active or convalescent COVID-19. The CDR3 runs from the conserved cysteine through the conserved F or W. D genes are given only for firm matches. Only part of the rows carry a size: once, few, many, or a class if the clone is expanded.

v_call,j_call,clone_size,d_call,cdr3_nt,cdr3_aa
TRBV2,TRBJ1-5,few,TRBD1,TGTGCCAGCTCCCGACAGGGGGCTGGCAATCAGCCCCAGCATTTT,CASSRQGAGNQPQHF
TRBV9,TRBJ2-1,-,-,TGTGCCAGCAGCGAGCCTCTCCCGCGGGGGCGGAATGAGCAGTTCTTC,CASSEPLPRGRNEQFF
TRBV7-2,TRBJ1-3,-,TRBD1,TGTGCCAGCAGTCAAAAATGGAAAGGGGGCCTCCGCGCGGGAAACACCATATATTTT,CASSQKWKGGLRAGNTIYF
TRBV27,TRBJ1-2,-,-,TGTGCCAGCAGTTTATCCTGGGACACCCTAGGGGGCTACACCTTC,CASSLSWDTLGGYTF
TRBV27,TRBJ2-1,-,-,TGTGCCAGCAGTCTTACCGGGACTTACAATGAGCAGTTCTTC,CASSLTGTYNEQFF
TRBV7-8,TRBJ1-3,-,-,TGTGCCAGCAGTTTAGTGGGACTCTCTGGAAACACCATATATTTT,CASSLVGLSGNTIYF
TRBV11-2,TRBJ2-1,-,TRBD2,TGTGCCAGCAGCTTAGTTTATCTAGCGGGAGGGCCGCGGGAGCAGTTCTTC,CASSLVYLAGGPREQFF
TRBV7-2,TRBJ1-3,-,-,TGTGCCAGCAGCTTAGCGATAGGGGCTGGAAACACCATATATTTT,CASSLAIGAGNTIYF
TRBV5-4,TRBJ2-3,-,TRBD2,TGTGCCAGCAGCTTGGTTAGCGGGGGGGCTGTGTATTTT,CASSLVSGGAVYF
TRBV10-3,TRBJ2-1,-,TRBD2,TGTGCCATCACCGACCGGCGGGGGGGCCTCAGATCCTACAATGAGCAGTTCTTC,CAITDRRGGLRSYNEQFF
TRBV7-2,TRBJ1-4,-,TRBD1,TGTGCCAGCAGCTTCACCGCCGGGACAGCCCCTTTTGAAAAACTGTTTTTT,CASSFTAGTAPFEKLFF
TRBV10-3,TRBJ2-7,-,TRBD2,TGTGCCATCAGTAACAGCGGGAGATACGAAGAGCAGTACTTC,CAISNSGRYEEQYF
TRBV30,TRBJ2-1,-,TRBD1,TGTGCCCGTCTGACAGGGGAGAATGAGCAGTTCTTC,CARLTGENEQFF
TRBV4-2,TRBJ2-7,-,TRBD2,TGTGCCAGCAGCCCTCTAGCGGGGGAGATCTACGAGCAGTACTTC,CASSPLAGEIYEQYF
TRBV25-1,TRBJ2-2,-,-,TGTGCCAGCAGTGATGCGGGCCAGCACCGGGGAGCTGTTTTT,CASSDAGQHRGAVF
TRBV12-3/TRBV12-4,TRBJ1-2,-,-,TGTGCCAGCAGCCTGGACACCTATGGCTACACCTTC,CASSLDTYGYTF
TRBV5-5,TRBJ1-5,-,-,TGTGCCAGCAGCCTCTCCGGGAACAATCAGCCCCAGCATTTT,CASSLSGNNQPQHF
TRBV18,TRBJ2-7,-,TRBD1,TGTGCCAGCTCACCGAGACAGGGCTCTTACGAGCAGTACTTC,CASSPRQGSYEQYF
TRBV5-1,TRBJ1-6,once,TRBD1,TGCGCCAGCAGCTTGTCCCCGGACAGGGGCAATTCACCCCTCCACTTT,CASSLSPDRGNSPLHF
TRBV6-1,TRBJ1-2,-,-,TGTGCCAGCAGTGAAACCGCGGAATACGGCTACACCTTC,CASSETAEYGYTF
TRBV28,TRBJ1-4,few,-,TGTGCCAGCAGTTTTTCCGGGGATAATGAAAAACTGTTTTTT,CASSFSGDNEKLFF
TRBV3-1/TRBV3-2,TRBJ2-2,-,TRBD2,TGTGCCAGCAGCGCTACTAGCGGGAGAACCGGGGAGCTGTTTTTT,CASSATSGRTGELFF
TRBV18,TRBJ1-1,-,-,TGTGCCAGCTCACCACCTAACGGAGGAACTGAAGCTTTCTTT,CASSPPNGGTEAFF
TRBV25-1,TRBJ1-2,-,TRBD1,TGTGCCAGCAGTGAATATTTCCGGGACAGGGTTAACTATGGCTACACCTTC,CASSEYFRDRVNYGYTF
TRBV11-2,TRBJ1-6,few,-,TGTGCCAGCAGCTTAGATCCGGGGTCACCCCTCCACTTT,CASSLDPGSPLHF
TRBV7-3,TRBJ2-2,-,TRBD2,TGTGCCAGCAGCACCGGGACTAGCGGGAGAACGGGCGGGGAGCTGTTTTTT,CASSTGTSGRTGGELFF
TRBV5-6,TRBJ2-2,-,TRBD2,TGTGCCAGCAGCCGCGGGGGAACCACCGGGGAGCTGTTTTTT,CASSRGGTTGELFF